What follows is one T cell receptor beta chain and its context. This record comes from a study of monozygotic twins with inflammatory bowel disease. CDR1 and CDR2 (germline): MDHEN, SYDVKM. The CDR3 loop spans 13 amino acids. Each donor gave 2.5 ml of peripheral blood. Unsorted whole blood yielded the total RNA, with T cells left unselected. cDNA was made in eight separate reactions per sample. UMIs with a 6-nucleotide sample barcode were added by template switching. From the 5' RACE reads, TCRdb lists one entry per CDR3 protein and no DNA. Listed are approximately 420,000 distinct CDR3 sequences; around 2.5% falls within the top ten.

The sequenced sample was blood. This sequence originates from a human donor with ulcerative colitis or Crohn's disease, or a healthy co-twin of an affected twin (not recorded which). The chain has TRBV28 and TRBJ1-2; TCRdb designates TRBD1, a call that cannot be tested without DNA. CDR3 loop: CASRTDRFYGYTF.